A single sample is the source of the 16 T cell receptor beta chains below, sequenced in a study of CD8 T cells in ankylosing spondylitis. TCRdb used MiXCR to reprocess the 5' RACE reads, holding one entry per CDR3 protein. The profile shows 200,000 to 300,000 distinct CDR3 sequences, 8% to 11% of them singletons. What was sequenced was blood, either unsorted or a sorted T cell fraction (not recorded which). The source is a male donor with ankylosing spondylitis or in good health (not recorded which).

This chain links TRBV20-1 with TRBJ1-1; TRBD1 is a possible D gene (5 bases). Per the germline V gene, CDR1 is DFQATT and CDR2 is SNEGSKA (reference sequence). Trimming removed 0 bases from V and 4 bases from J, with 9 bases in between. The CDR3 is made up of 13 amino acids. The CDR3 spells CSARDGGGTEAFF. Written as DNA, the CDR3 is TGCAGTGCTAGAGACGGGGGTGGCACTGAAGCTTTCTTT.

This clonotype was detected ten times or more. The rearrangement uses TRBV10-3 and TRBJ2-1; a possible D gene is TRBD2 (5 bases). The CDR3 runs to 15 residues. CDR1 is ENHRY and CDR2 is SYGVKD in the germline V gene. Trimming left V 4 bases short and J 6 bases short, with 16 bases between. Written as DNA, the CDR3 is TGTGCCATCAGTGCCGAACACGGGATGGGCAATGAGCAGTTCTTC. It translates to CAISAEHGMGNEQFF.

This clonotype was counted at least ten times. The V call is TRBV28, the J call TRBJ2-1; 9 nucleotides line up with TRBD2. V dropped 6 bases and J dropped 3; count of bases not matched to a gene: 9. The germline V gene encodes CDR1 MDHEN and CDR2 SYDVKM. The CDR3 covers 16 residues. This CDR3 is CASSRSLAGNYNEQFF. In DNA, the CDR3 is TGTGCCAGCAGCCGATCGCTAGCGGGGAACTACAATGAGCAGTTCTTC.

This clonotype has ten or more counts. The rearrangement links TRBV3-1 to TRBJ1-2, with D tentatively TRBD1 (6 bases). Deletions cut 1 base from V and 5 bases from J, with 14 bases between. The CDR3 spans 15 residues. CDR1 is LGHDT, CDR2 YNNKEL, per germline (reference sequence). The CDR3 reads CASSQGSRTEYGYTF. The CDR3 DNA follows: TGTGCCAGCAGCCAAGGCTCCCGGACAGAATATGGCTACACCTTC.

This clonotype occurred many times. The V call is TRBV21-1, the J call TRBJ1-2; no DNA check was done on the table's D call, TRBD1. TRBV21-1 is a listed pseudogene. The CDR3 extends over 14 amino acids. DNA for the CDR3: TGTGCCAGCAGTAACAGGGGGAGTAACTATGGCTACACCTTC. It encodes CASSNRGSNYGYTF.

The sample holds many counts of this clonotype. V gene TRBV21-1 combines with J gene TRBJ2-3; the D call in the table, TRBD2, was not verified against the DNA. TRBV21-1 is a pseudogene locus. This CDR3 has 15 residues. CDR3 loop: CASTKGTSSTDTQYF. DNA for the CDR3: TGTGCCAGCACCAAAGGGACTAGCAGCACAGATACGCAGTATTTT.

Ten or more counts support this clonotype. The CDR3 coding sequence is TGCAGTGCTAGAGTGAGGCGGCAGACGAACACTGAAGCTTTCTTT. It yields the protein CSARVRRQTNTEAFF. This chain connects TRBV20-1 to TRBJ1-1; no clear D gene. CDR3 length: 15 residues. Germline lookup yields CDR1 DFQATT and CDR2 SNEGSKA (reference sequence). The V and J ends lost 1 base and 1 base respectively, with 13 bases between them.

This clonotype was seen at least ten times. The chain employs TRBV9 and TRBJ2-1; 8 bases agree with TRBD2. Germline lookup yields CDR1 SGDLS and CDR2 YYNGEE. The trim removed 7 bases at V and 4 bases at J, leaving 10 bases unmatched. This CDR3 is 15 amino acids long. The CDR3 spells CASGPSGSLYNEQFF. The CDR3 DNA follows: TGTGCCAGCGGCCCCAGCGGGAGTCTGTACAATGAGCAGTTCTTC.

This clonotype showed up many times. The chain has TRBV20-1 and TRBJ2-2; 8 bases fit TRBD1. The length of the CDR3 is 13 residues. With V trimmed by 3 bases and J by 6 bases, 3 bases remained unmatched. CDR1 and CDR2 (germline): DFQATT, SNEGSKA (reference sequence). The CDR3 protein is CSARDRDPGELFF. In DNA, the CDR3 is TGCAGTGCTAGGGACAGGGATCCCGGGGAGCTGTTTTTT.

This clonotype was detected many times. CDR3 coding DNA: TGTGCCAGCTCAGTTCCCCCCTACGAGCAGTACTTC. This translates into CASSVPPYEQYF. The rearrangement links TRBV18 to TRBJ2-7; D ambiguous. Germline V CDR1 and CDR2: KGHSH, LQKENI. Trimming removed 5 bases at V and 2 bases at J, with 7 bases between. The length of the CDR3 is 12 residues. Looking up the rest from reference TRBV18 and TRBJ2-7 gives the full variable domain: NAGVMQNPRHLVRRRGQEARLRCSPMKGHSHVYWYRQLPEEGLKFMVYLQKENIIDESGMPKERFSAEFPKEGPSILRIQQVVRGDSAAYFCASSVPPYEQYFGPGTRLTVT.

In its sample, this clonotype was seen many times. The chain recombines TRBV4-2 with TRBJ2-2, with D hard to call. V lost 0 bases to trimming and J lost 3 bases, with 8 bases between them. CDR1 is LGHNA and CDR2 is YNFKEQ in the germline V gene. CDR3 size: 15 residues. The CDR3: CASSQDVGYTGELFF. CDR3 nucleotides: TGTGCCAGCAGCCAAGATGTCGGGTACACCGGGGAGCTGTTTTTT.

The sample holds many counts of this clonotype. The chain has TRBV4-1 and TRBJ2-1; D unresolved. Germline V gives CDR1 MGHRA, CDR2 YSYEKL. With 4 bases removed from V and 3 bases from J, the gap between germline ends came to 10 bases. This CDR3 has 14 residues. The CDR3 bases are TGCGCCAGCAGCCGGCAGAGCCTCTACAATGAGCAGTTCTTC. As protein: CASSRQSLYNEQFF.

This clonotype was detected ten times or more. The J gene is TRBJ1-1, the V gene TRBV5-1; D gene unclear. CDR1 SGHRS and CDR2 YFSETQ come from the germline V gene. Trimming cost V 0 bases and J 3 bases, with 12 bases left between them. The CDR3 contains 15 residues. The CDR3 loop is CASSLVAGKDTEAFF. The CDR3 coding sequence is TGCGCCAGCAGCTTGGTGGCGGGCAAGGACACTGAAGCTTTCTTT.

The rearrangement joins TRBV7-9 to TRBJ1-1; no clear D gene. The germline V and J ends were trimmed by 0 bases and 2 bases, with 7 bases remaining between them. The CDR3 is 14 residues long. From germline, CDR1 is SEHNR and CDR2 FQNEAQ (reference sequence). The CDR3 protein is CASSLAEPNTEAFF. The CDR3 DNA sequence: TGTGCCAGCAGCTTAGCGGAACCTAACACTGAAGCTTTCTTT.

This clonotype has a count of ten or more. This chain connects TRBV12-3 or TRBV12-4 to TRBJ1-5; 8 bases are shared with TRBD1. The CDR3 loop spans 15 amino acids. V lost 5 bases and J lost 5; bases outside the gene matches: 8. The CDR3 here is CASSAQGAPDQPQHF. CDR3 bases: TGTGCCAGCAGTGCTCAGGGGGCACCTGATCAGCCCCAGCATTTT.

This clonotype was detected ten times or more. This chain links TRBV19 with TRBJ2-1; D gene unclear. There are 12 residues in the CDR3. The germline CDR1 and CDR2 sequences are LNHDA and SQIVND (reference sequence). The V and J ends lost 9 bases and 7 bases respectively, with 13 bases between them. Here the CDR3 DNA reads TGTGCCAGCGCAGTAGTCGGTAATGAGCAGTTCTTC. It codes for CASAVVGNEQFF.